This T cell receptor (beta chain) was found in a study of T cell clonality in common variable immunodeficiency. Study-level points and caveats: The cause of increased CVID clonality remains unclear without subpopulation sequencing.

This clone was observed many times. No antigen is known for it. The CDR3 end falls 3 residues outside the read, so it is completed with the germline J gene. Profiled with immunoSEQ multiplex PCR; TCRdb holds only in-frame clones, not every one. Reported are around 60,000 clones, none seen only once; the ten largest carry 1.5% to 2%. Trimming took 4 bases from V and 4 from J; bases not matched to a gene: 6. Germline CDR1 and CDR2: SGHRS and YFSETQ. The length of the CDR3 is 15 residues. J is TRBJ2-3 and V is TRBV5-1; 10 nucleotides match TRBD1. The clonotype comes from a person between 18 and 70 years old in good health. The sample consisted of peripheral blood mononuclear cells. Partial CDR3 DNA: TGCGCCAGCAGCCTCGGACAGGGGGGAGCAGATACG. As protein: CASSLGQGGADT. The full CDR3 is CASSLGQGGADTQYF.